These T cell receptor beta chains were read from a single sample in a study of blood T cell repertoires in COVID-19. The assay was immunoSEQ multiplex PCR, and TCRdb's table has in-frame clones only and misses some. The sample lists fewer than 400,000 clones, around 84% occurring once. Sample: PBMCs or T cells enriched from blood (not recorded which). The receptors derive from a woman between 25 and 40 years old who had been exposed to COVID-19. Both conserved end residues are part of each CDR3. Each record gives: clone size, CDR3 length, D gene, V gene, J gene, CDR3 DNA, CDR3 protein. The D gene is left open where the match is weak. Some rows mark clone size as missing; the rest say once, few, many or name a class of expanded clone.

-	16	TRBD2	TRBV9	TRBJ2-1	TGTGCCAGCAGCGTAGGCGGGAGGGCCACCTACAATGAGCAGTTCTTC	CASSVGGRATYNEQFF
-	12	TRBD1	TRBV30	TRBJ1-2	TGTGCCTGGAGCGACAGGGCTCTCGGCTACACCTTC	CAWSDRALGYTF
-	14	-	TRBV6-5	TRBJ2-3	TGTGCCAGCAGTCAATTTCCAGGGTTAGATACGCAGTATTTT	CASSQFPGLDTQYF
-	15	TRBD2	TRBV27	TRBJ2-3	TGTGCCAGCAGTTTAGCGGGGGGGCACCCAGATACGCAGTATTTT	CASSLAGGHPDTQYF
-	14	-	TRBV9	TRBJ2-7	TGTGCCAGCAGCGAGGGGGGGGTGAGGTACGAGCAGTACTTC	CASSEGGVRYEQYF
-	14	TRBD1	TRBV5-6	TRBJ2-7	TGTGCCAGCAGCTTGGGACCGGGACAGTACGAGCAGTACTTC	CASSLGPGQYEQYF
-	16	TRBD1	TRBV6-5	TRBJ2-5	TGTGCCAGCAGTTACGGAGGGACAGGGGACGGGGAGACCCAGTACTTC	CASSYGGTGDGETQYF
-	13	-	TRBV5-6	TRBJ2-5	TGTGCCAGCAGCTTTAACTTCGGGGAGACCCAGTACTTC	CASSFNFGETQYF
-	15	TRBD2	TRBV10-3	TRBJ2-3	TGTGCCATCAGCAGACTAGCGGGAGGACCAGATACGCAGTATTTT	CAISRLAGGPDTQYF
few	13	-	TRBV24-1	TRBJ1-2	TGTGCCACCAGTGATTTTGTGGCTGGTGGCTACACCTTC	CATSDFVAGGYTF
-	16	TRBD2	TRBV6-1	TRBJ2-1	TGTGCCAGCAGTGCCTCTAGCGGCTCGAGAGGAAATGAGCAGTTCTTC	CASSASSGSRGNEQFF
-	11	-	TRBV20-1	TRBJ2-7	TGCAGTGCTAGAAATTTGGCCGAGCAGTACTTC	CSARNLAEQYF
-	18	TRBD2	TRBV2	TRBJ2-5	TGTGCCAGCAGTGAAGACTACGGTAGCGGGGGGGCCCAAGAGACCCAGTACTTC	CASSEDYGSGGAQETQYF
-	20	-	TRBV28	TRBJ1-1	TGTGCCAGCAGCCTAGACCCGGGTTTAAACATCTTTTCGGGGAACACTGAAGCTTTCTTT	CASSLDPGLNIFSGNTEAFF
-	16	-	TRBV28	TRBJ1-4	TGTGCCAGCAGTTTATTGCAGGGGCAAACTAATGAAAAACTGTTTTTT	CASSLLQGQTNEKLFF
-	14	TRBD1	TRBV27	TRBJ1-2	TGTGCCAGCAGTTCCGGGACAGGGTCCTATGGCTACACCTTC	CASSSGTGSYGYTF
few	14	-	TRBV5-1	TRBJ2-1	TGCGCCAGCAGTACGGGATTATTCTACAATGAGCAGTTCTTC	CASSTGLFYNEQFF
-	12	-	TRBV29-1	TRBJ1-1	TGCAGCGTTCTTCAGGGGCGGGCTGAAGCTTTCTTT	CSVLQGRAEAFF
-	13	-	TRBV30	TRBJ1-5	TGTGCCTGGAGTGTAAATAGCTATCAGCCCCAGCATTTT	CAWSVNSYQPQHF
-	14	TRBD1	TRBV19	TRBJ2-7	TGTGCCAGTAGTATATCGGGACAGGCCTACGAGCAGTACTTC	CASSISGQAYEQYF
few	12	-	TRBV7-8	TRBJ2-1	TGTGCCAGCAGACGAACAACAAATGAGCAGTTCTTC	CASRRTTNEQFF
-	14	-	TRBV5-1	TRBJ1-4	TGCGCCAGCAGCCCTTTAGGGGGTAATGAAAAACTGTTTTTT	CASSPLGGNEKLFF
-	13	-	TRBV27	TRBJ2-7	TGTGCCAGCAGTTTATCACAGGGCCACGAGCAGTACTTC	CASSLSQGHEQYF
once	12	-	TRBV5-5	TRBJ2-4	TGTGCCAGCAGCCCGGACTGGAACATTCAGTACTTC	CASSPDWNIQYF
-	14	-	TRBV19	TRBJ1-1	TGTGCCAGTACCCTACAGGGATTGGCCACTGAAGCTTTCTTT	CASTLQGLATEAFF
-	15	TRBD2	TRBV5-4	TRBJ2-2	TGTGCCAGCAGTACTAGCGGGGGGAGCACCGGGGAGCTGTTTTTT	CASSTSGGSTGELFF
few	15	TRBD1	TRBV18	TRBJ1-1	TGTGCCAGCTCACCACACAGGGGAAGGACCACTGAAGCTTTCTTT	CASSPHRGRTTEAFF
-	17	-	TRBV9	TRBJ1-1	TGTGCCAGCAGCCCCCAAAAGGGGTGGGTCATGAACACTGAAGCTTTCTTT	CASSPQKGWVMNTEAFF
-	15	-	TRBV19	TRBJ1-2	TGTGCCAGTAGTATCGGAGGTACGGGGTACTATGGCTACACCTTC	CASSIGGTGYYGYTF
-	16	-	TRBV5-1	TRBJ2-6	TGCGCCAGCAGCTTGGGACAGAACTCTGGGGCCAACGTCCTGACTTTC	CASSLGQNSGANVLTF
-	16	TRBD1	TRBV5-6	TRBJ1-5	TGTGCCAGCAGCGACTCGGGACAGGGAGCCGGTCAGCCCCAGCATTTT	CASSDSGQGAGQPQHF
-	13	TRBD2	TRBV3-1/TRBV3-2	TRBJ2-3	TGTGCCAGCACGCCCCGGGGGGAAGATACGCAGTATTTT	CASTPRGEDTQYF
few	13	TRBD1	TRBV18	TRBJ1-2	TGTGCCAGCTCACCACCGGGACAGGGCGTCTACACCTTC	CASSPPGQGVYTF
-	15	TRBD1	TRBV29-1	TRBJ1-2	TGCAGCGTGTGGGACAGGGGGCCCGATTCGGGAGGCTACACCTTC	CSVWDRGPDSGGYTF
-	17	TRBD2	TRBV15	TRBJ2-4	TGTGCCACCACAGCAATAGCGGGAGGGCTAGCCAAAAACATTCAGTACTTC	CATTAIAGGLAKNIQYF
-	13	TRBD1	TRBV2	TRBJ2-1	TGTGCCAGCAGTGGGGACAGAATCAATGAGCAGTTCTTC	CASSGDRINEQFF
-	15	TRBD2	TRBV5-8	TRBJ2-1	TGTGCCAGCAGCTTGGAAGGACTAGTTCAGGGTGAGCAGTTCTTC	CASSLEGLVQGEQFF
once	16	TRBD1	TRBV5-1	TRBJ2-7	TGCGCCAGCAGCTACAACATGGGACAGGGGGCCAACGAGCAGTACTTC	CASSYNMGQGANEQYF
-	13	TRBD1	TRBV10-3	TRBJ1-4	TGTGCCATATCGACAGGGGTAGAGGAAAAACTGTTTTTT	CAISTGVEEKLFF
-	15	-	TRBV19	TRBJ1-6	TGTGCCAGTAGTGGGGGGGCTCATTATAATTCACCCCTCCACTTT	CASSGGAHYNSPLHF
-	14	-	TRBV7-8	TRBJ1-2	TGTGCCAGCAGCTTACTCGGGGGGAACTATGGCTACACCTTC	CASSLLGGNYGYTF
-	13	TRBD1	TRBV28	TRBJ1-2	TGTGCCAGCAGCTACACAGGGGACTATGGCTACACCTTC	CASSYTGDYGYTF
-	15	-	TRBV9	TRBJ1-4	TGTGCCAGCAGCGCCGAAGGTGGGGGGGATGAAAAACTGTTTTTT	CASSAEGGGDEKLFF
-	14	-	TRBV29-1	TRBJ1-1	TGCAGCGTTGAGCGCGGGGCCTTAAACACTGAAGCTTTCTTT	CSVERGALNTEAFF
once	15	TRBD1	TRBV5-1	TRBJ1-2	TGCGCCAGCAGCGGGGGACAGGGGATGTCCTATGGCTACACCTTC	CASSGGQGMSYGYTF
-	11	-	TRBV2	TRBJ2-7	TGTGCCAGCTCCGGGGAATACGAGCAGTACTTC	CASSGEYEQYF
few	17	TRBD2	TRBV5-1	TRBJ2-7	TGCGCCAGCAGCTGGAATCTAGCGGGAGGGGCCCACTACGAGCAGTACTTC	CASSWNLAGGAHYEQYF
-	14	-	TRBV7-2	TRBJ1-2	TGTGCCAGCAGCTTATCCTTTTCCTCTTATGGCTACACCTTC	CASSLSFSSYGYTF